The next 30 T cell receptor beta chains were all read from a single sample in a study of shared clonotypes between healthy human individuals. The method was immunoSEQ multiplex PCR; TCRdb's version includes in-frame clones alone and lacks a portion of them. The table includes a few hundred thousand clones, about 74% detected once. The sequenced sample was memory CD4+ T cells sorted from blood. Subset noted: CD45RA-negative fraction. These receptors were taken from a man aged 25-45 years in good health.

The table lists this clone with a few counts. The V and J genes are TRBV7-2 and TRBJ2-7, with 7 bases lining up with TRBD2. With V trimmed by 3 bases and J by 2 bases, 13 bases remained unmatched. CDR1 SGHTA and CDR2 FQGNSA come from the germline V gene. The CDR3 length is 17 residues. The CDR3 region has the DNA TGTGCCAGCAGCTTTTTTGGGGGGGGAGTTGACCCCTACGAGCAGTACTTC. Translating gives CASSFFGGGVDPYEQYF.

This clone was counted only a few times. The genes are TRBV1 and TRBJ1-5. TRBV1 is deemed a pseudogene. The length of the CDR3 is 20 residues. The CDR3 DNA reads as TGCACCAGCAGTAACCTAAGGAGCCCCCGGGGGAATCGTTGCAATCAGCCCCAGCATTTT. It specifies CTSSNLRSPRGNRCNQPQHF.

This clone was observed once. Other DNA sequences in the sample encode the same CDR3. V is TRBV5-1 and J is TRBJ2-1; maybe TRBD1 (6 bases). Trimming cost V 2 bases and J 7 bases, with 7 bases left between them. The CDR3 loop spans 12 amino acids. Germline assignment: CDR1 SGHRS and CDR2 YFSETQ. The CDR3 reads CASSLQGNEQFF. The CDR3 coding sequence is TGCGCCAGCAGCTTACAGGGAAATGAGCAGTTCTTC.

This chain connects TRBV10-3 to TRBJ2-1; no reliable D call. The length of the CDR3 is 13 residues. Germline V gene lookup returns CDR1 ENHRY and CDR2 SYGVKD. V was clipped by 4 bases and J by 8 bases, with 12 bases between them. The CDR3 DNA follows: TGTGCCATCAGTGCCGACTTCGTGGATGAGCAGTTCTTC. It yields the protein CAISADFVDEQFF.

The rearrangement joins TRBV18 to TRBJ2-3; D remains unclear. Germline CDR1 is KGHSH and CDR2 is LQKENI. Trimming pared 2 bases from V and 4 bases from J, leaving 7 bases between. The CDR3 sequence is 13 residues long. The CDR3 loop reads CASSPGVADTQYF. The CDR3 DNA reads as TGTGCCAGCTCACCAGGGGTGGCAGATACGCAGTATTTT.

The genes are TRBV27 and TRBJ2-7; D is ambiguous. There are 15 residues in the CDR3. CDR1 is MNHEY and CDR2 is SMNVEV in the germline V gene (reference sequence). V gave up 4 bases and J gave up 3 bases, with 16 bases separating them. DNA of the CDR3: TGTGCCAGCAGTTCCCGCCCGCGGATCGACTACGAGCAGTACTTC. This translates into CASSSRPRIDYEQYF.

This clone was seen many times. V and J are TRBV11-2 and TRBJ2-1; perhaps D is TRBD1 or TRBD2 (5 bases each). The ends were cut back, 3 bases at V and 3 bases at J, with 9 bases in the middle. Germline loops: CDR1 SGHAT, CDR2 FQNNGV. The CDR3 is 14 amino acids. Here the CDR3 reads CASSFSGSYNEQFF. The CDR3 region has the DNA TGTGCCAGCAGCTTCTCAGGGAGCTACAATGAGCAGTTCTTC. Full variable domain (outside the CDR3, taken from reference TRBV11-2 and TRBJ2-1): EAGVAQSPRYKIIEKRQSVAFWCNPISGHATLYWYQQILGQGPKLLIQFQNNGVVDDSQLPKDRFSAERLKGVDSTLKIQPAKLEDSAVYLCASSFSGSYNEQFFGPGTRLTVL.

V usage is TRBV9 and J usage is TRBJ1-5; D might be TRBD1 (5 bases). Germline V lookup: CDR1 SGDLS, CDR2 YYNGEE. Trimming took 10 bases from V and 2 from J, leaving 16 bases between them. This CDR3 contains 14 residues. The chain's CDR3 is CAGVKGGGNQPQHF. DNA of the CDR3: TGTGCCGGGGTAAAGGGAGGGGGCAATCAGCCCCAGCATTTT.

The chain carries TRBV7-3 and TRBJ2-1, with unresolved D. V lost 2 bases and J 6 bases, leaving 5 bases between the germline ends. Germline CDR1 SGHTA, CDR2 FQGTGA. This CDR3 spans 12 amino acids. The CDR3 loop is CASSLSGNEQFF. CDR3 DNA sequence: TGTGCCAGCAGCTTATCCGGCAATGAGCAGTTCTTC.

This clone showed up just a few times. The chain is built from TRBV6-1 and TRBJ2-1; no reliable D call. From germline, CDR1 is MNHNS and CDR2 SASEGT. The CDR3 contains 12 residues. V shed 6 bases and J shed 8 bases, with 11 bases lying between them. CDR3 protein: CASSDPFDEQFF. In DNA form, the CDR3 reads TGTGCCAGCAGCGATCCCTTTGATGAGCAGTTCTTC.

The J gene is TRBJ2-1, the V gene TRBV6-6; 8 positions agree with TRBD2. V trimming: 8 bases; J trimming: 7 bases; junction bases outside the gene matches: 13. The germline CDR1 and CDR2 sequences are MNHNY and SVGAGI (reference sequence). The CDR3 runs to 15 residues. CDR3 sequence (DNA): TGTGCCAGCGAAAACGGGAGGGCCCACGCAAATGAGCAGTTCTTC. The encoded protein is CASENGRAHANEQFF.

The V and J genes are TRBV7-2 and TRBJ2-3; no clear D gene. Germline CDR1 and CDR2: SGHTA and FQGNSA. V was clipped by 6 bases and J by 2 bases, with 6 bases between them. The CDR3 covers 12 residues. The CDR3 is CASSYNTDTQYF. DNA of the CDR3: TGTGCCAGCAGTTACAACACAGATACGCAGTATTTT. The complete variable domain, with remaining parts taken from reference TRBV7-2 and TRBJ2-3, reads GAGVSQSPSNKVTEKGKDVELRCDPISGHTALYWYRQSLGQGLEFLIYFQGNSAPDKSGLPSDRFSAERTGGSVSTLTIQRTQQEDSAVYLCASSYNTDTQYFGPGTRLTVL.

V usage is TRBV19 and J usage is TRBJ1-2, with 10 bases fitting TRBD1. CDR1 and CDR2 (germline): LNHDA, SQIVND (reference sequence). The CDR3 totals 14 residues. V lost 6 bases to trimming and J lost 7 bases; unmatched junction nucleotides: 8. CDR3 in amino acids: CASRDRGLDSGYTF. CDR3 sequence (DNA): TGTGCCAGTAGAGACAGGGGGCTTGACTCTGGCTACACCTTC.

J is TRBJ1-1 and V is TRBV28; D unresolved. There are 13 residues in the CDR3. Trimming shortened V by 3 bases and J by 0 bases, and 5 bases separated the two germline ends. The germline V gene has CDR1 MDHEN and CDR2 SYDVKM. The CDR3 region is CASSFFMNTEAFF. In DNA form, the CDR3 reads TGTGCCAGCAGTTTCTTTATGAACACTGAAGCTTTCTTT.

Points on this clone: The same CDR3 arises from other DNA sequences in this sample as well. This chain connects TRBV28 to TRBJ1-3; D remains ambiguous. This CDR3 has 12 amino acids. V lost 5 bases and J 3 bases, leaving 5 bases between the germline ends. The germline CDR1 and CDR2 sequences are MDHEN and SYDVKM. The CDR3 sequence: CASSTSGNTIYF. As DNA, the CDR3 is TGTGCCAGCAGTACCAGTGGAAACACCATATATTTT. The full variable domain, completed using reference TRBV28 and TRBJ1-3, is DVKVTQSSRYLVKRTGEKVFLECVQDMDHENMFWYRQDPGLGLRLIYFSYDVKMKEKGDIPEGYSVSREKKERFSLILESASTNQTSMYLCASSTSGNTIYFGEGSWLTVV.

The CDR3 region has the DNA TGTGCCAGCAGTTCGAATAGGGCCTACGAGCAGTACTTC. Translating gives CASSSNRAYEQYF. The chain uses TRBV28 and TRBJ2-7; D is ambiguous. There are 13 residues in the CDR3. Per the germline V gene, CDR1 is MDHEN and CDR2 is SYDVKM. Trimming took 4 bases from V and 2 from J, leaving 9 bases between them.

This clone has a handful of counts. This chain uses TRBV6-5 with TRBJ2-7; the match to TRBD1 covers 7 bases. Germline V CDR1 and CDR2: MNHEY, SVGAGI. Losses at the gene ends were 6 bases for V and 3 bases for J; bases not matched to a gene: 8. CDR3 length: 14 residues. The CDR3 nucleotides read TGTGCCAGCAGCTACCTGGCAGGGGGCTACGAGCAGTACTTC. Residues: CASSYLAGGYEQYF.

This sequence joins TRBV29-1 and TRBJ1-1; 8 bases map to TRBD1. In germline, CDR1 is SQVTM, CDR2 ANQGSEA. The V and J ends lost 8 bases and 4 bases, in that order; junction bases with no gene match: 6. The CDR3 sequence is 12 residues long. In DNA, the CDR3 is TGCAGCTTAGGACAGGGACCCACTGAAGCTTTCTTT. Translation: CSLGQGPTEAFF. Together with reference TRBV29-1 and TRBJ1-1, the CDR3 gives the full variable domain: SAVISQKPSRDICQRGTSLTIQCQVDSQVTMMFWYRQQPGQSLTLIATANQGSEATYESGFVIDKFPISRPNLTFSTLTVSNMSPEDSSIYLCSLGQGPTEAFFGQGTRLTVV.

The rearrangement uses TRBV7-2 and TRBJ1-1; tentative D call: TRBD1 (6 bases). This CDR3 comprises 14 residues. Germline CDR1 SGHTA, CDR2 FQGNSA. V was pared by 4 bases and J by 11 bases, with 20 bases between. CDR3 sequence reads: CASSSSGQPLRAFF. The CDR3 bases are TGTGCCAGCAGCTCATCCGGACAGCCTCTGCGGGCTTTCTTT.

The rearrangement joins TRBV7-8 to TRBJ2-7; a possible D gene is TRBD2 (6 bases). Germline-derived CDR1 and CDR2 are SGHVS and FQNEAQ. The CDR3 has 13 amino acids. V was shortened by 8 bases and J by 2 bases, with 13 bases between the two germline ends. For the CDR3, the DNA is TGTGCCAGCGGAGGAGCGGGTACCTACGAGCAGTACTTC. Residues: CASGGAGTYEQYF.

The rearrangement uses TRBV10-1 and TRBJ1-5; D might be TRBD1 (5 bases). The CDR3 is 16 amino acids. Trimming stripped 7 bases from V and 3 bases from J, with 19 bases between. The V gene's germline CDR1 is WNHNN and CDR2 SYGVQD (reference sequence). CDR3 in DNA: TGCGCCAGCACCCGACTCACTGAGGGGAACAATCAGCCCCAGCATTTT. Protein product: CASTRLTEGNNQPQHF.

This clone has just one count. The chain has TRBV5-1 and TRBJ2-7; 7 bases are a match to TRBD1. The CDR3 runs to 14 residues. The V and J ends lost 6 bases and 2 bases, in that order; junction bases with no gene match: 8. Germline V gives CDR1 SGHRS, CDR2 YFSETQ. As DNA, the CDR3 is TGCGCCAGCAATCCCGGGACAGTTGCCTACGAGCAGTACTTC. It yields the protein CASNPGTVAYEQYF.

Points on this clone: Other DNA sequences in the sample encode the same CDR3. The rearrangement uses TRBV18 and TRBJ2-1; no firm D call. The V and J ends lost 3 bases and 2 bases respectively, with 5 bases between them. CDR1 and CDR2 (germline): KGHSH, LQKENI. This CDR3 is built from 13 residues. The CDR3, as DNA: TGTGCCAGCTCACCCTCGACCTACAATGAGCAGTTCTTC. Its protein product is CASSPSTYNEQFF.

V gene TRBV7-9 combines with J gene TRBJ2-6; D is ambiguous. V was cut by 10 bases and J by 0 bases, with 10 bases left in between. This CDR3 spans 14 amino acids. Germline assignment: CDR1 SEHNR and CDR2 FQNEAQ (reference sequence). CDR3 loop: CATQAYSGANVLTF. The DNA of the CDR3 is TGTGCCACCCAGGCTTACTCTGGGGCCAACGTCCTGACTTTC. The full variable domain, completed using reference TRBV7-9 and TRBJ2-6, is DTGVSQNPRHKITKRGQNVTFRCDPISEHNRLYWYRQTLGQGPEFLTYFQNEAQLEKSRLLSDRFSAERPKGSFSTLEIQRTEQGDSAMYLCATQAYSGANVLTFGAGSRLTVL.

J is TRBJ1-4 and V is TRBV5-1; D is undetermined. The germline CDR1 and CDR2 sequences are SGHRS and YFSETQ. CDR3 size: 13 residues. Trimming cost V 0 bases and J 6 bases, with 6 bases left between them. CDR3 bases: TGCGCCAGCAGCTTGGCGGAGCATGAAAAACTGTTTTTT. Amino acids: CASSLAEHEKLFF.

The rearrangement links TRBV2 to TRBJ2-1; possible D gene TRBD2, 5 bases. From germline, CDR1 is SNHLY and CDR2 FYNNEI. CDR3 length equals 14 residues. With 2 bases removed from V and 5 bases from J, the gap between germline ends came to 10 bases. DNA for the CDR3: TGTGCCAGCAGTGAATTCCTCGGGAACAATGAGCAGTTCTTC. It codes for CASSEFLGNNEQFF.

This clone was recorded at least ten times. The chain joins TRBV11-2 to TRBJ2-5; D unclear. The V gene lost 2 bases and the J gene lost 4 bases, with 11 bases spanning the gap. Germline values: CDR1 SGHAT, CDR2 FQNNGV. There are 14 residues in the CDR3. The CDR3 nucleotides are TGTGCCAGCAGCTTATTGCTGGGCCCAGAGACCCAGTACTTC. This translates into CASSLLLGPETQYF. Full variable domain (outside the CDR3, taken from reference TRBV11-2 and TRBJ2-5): EAGVAQSPRYKIIEKRQSVAFWCNPISGHATLYWYQQILGQGPKLLIQFQNNGVVDDSQLPKDRFSAERLKGVDSTLKIQPAKLEDSAVYLCASSLLLGPETQYFGPGTRLLVL.

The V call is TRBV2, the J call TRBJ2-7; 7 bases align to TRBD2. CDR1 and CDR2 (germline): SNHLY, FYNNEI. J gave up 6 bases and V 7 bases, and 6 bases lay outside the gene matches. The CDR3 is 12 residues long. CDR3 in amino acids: CASKAGDLEQYF. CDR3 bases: TGTGCCAGCAAGGCGGGGGACCTCGAGCAGTACTTC.

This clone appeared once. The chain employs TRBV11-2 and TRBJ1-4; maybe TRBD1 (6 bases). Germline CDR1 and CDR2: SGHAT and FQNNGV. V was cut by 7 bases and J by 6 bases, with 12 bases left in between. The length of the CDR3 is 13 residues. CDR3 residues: CASNPTGYEKLFF. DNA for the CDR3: TGTGCCAGCAACCCGACAGGCTATGAAAAACTGTTTTTT.

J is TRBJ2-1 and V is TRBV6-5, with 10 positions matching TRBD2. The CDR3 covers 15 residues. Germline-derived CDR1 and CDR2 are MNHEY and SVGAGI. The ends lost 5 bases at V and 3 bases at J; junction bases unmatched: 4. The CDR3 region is CASSTSGIYYNEQFF. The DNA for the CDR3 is TGTGCCAGCAGTACTAGCGGGATTTACTACAATGAGCAGTTCTTC.